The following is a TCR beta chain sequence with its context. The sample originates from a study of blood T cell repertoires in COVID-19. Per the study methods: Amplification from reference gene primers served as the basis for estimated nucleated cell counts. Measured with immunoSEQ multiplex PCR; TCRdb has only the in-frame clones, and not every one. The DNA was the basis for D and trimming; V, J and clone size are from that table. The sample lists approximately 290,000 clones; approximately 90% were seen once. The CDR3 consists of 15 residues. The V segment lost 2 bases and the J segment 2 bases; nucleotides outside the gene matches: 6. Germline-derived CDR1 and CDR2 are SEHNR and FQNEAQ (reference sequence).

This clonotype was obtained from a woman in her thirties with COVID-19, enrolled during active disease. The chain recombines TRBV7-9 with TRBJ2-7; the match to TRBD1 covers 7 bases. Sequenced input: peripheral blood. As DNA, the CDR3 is TGTGCCAGCAGCTTATTTGCAGGGGGAACCTACGAGCAGTACTTC. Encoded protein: CASSLFAGGTYEQYF.